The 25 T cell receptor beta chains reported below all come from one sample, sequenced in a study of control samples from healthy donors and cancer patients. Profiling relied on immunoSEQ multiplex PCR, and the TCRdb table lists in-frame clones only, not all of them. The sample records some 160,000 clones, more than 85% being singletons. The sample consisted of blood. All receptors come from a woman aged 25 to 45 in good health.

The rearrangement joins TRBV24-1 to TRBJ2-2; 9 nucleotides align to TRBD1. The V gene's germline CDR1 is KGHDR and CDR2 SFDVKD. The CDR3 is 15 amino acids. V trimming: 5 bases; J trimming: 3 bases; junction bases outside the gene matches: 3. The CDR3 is CATSAGDRDTGELFF. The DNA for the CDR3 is TGTGCCACCAGTGCCGGGGACAGGGACACCGGGGAGCTGTTTTTT.

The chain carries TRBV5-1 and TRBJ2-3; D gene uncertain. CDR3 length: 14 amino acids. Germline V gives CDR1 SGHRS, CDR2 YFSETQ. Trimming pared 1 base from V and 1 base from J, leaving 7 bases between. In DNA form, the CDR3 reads TGCGCCAGCAGCTTGATCGGCGGCACAGATACGCAGTATTTT. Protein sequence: CASSLIGGTDTQYF.

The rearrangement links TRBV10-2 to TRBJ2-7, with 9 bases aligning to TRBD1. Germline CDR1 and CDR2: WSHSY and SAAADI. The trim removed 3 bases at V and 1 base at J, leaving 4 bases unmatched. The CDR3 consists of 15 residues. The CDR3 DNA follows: TGCGCCAGCAGTGACCGGGACAGGGCGTCCTACGAGCAGTACTTC. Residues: CASSDRDRASYEQYF.

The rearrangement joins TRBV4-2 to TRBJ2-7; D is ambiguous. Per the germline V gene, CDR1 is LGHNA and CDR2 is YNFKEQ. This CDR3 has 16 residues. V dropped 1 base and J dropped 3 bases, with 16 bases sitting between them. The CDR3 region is CASSQASSLEVYEQYF. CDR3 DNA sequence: TGTGCCAGCAGCCAAGCCTCGTCTTTGGAAGTCTACGAGCAGTACTTC.

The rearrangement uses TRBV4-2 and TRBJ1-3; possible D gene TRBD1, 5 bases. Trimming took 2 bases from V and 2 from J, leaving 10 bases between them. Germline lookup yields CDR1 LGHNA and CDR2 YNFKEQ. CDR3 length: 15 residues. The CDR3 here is CASSQLPTAGNTIYF. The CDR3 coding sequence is TGTGCCAGCAGCCAATTACCGACAGCTGGAAACACCATATATTTT.

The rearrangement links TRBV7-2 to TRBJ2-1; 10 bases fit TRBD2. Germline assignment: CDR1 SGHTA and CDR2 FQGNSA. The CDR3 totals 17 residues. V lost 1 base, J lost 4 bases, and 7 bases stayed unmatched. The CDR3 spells CASSLELLAGPYNEQFF. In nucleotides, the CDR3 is TGTGCCAGCAGCTTAGAGTTACTAGCGGGACCGTACAATGAGCAGTTCTTC.

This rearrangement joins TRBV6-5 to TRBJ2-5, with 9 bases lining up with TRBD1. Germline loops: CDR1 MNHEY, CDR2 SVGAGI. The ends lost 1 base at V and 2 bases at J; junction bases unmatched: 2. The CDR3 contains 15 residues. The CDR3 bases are TGTGCCAGCAGTTACTTCGGGACAGGGCAAGAGACCCAGTACTTC. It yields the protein CASSYFGTGQETQYF.

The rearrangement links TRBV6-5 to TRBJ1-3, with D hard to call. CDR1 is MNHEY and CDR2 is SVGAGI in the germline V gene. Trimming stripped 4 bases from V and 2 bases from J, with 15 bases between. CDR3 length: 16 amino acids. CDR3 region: CASSWGGQFTGNTIYF. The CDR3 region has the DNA TGTGCCAGCAGTTGGGGTGGGCAGTTCACTGGAAACACCATATATTTT.

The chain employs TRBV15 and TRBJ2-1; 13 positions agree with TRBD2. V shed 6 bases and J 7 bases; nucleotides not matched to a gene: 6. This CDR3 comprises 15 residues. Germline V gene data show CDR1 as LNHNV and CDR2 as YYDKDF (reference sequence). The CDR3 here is CATRRLAGGENEQFF. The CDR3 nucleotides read TGTGCCACCAGGCGACTAGCGGGAGGAGAGAATGAGCAGTTCTTC.

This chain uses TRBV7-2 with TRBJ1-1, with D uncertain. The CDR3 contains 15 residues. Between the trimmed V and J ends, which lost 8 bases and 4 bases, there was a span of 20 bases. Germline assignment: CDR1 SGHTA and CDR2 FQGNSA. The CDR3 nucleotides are TGTGCCAGCCTACCATTCGGACCGCAGACCACTGAAGCTTTCTTT. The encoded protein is CASLPFGPQTTEAFF.

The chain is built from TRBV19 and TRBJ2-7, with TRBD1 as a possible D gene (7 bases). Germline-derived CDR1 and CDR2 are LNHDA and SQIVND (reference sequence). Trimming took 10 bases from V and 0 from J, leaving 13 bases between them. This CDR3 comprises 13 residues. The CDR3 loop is CATRGEASYEQYF. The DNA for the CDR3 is TGTGCCACCAGGGGGGAGGCCTCCTACGAGCAGTACTTC.

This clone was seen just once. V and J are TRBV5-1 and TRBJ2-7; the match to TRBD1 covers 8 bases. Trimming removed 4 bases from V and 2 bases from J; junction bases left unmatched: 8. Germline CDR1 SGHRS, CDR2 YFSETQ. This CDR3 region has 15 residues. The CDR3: CASSGNRGVPYEQYF. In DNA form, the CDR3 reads TGCGCCAGCAGCGGTAACAGGGGGGTTCCCTACGAGCAGTACTTC.

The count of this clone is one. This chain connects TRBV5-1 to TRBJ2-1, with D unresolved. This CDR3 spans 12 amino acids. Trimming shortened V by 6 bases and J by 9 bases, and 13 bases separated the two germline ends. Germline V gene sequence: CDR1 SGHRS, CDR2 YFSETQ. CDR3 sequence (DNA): TGCGCCAGCAACCAACAAGGTAGTGAGCAGTTCTTC. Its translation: CASNQQGSEQFF.

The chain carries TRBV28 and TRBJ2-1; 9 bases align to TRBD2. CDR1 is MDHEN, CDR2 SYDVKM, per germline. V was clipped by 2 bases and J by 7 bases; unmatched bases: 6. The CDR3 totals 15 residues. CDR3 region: CASSLGSGSQNEQFF. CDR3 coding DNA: TGTGCCAGCAGTTTAGGTAGCGGGAGTCAGAATGAGCAGTTCTTC.

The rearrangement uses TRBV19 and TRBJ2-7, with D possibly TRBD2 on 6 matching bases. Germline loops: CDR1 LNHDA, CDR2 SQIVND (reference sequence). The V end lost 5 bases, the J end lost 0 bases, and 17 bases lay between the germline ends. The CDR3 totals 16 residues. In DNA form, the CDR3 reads TGTGCCAGTAGTCCAACTTCTAGCGCCTCCTCCTACGAGCAGTACTTC. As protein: CASSPTSSASSYEQYF.

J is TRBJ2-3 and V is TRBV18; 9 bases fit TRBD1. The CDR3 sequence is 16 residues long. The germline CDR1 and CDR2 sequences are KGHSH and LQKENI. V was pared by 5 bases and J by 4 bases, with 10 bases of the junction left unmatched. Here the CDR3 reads CASSARTGEGADTQYF. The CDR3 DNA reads TGTGCCAGCTCAGCCCGGACAGGGGAAGGCGCAGATACGCAGTATTTT.

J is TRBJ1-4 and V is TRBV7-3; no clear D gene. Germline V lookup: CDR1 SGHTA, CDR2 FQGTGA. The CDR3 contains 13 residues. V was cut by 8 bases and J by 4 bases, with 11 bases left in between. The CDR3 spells CASAADGNEKLFF. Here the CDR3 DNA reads TGTGCCAGCGCCGCGGACGGTAATGAAAAACTGTTTTTT.

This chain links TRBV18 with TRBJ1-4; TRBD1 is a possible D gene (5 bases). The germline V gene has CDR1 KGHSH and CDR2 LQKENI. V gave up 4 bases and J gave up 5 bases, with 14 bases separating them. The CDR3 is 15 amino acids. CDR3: CASSRNRDRNEKLFF. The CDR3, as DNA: TGTGCCAGCTCACGCAACCGGGACCGCAATGAAAAACTGTTTTTT.

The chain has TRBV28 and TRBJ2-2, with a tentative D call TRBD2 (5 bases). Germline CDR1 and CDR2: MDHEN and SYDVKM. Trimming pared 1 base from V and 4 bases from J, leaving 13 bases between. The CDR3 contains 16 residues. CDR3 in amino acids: CASSLSGYSGTGELFF. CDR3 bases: TGTGCCAGCAGTTTATCGGGGTACTCGGGCACCGGGGAGCTGTTTTTT.

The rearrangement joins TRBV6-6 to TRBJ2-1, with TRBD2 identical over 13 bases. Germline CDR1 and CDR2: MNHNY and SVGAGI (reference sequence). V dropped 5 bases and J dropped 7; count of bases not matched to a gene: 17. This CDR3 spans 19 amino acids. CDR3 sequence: CASSRATGLTSGRGNEQFF. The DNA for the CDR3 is TGTGCCAGCAGTCGCGCAACGGGGCTCACTAGCGGGAGGGGGAATGAGCAGTTCTTC.

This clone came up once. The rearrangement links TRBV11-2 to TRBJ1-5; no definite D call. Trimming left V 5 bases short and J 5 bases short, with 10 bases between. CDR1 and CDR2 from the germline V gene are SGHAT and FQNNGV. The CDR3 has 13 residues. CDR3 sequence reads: CASSPGPDQPQHF. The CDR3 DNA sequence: TGTGCCAGCAGCCCGGGCCCAGATCAGCCCCAGCATTTT.

The CDR3 coding sequence is TGTGCCAGCAGCGATGCGAGGCGGGGGCTTCGAGGCTACACCTTC. As protein: CASSDARRGLRGYTF. The V gene is TRBV6-5, the J gene TRBJ1-2, with D perhaps matching TRBD1 (6 bases). This CDR3 has 15 residues. Trimming stripped 6 bases from V and 8 bases from J, with 22 bases between. CDR1 is MNHEY, CDR2 SVGAGI, per germline.

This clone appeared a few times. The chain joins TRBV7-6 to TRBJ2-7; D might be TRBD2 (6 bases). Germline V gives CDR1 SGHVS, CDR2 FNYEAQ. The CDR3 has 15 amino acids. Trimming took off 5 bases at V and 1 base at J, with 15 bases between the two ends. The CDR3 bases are TGTGCCAGCAGCAAGGAGGGTATCGGGTCCTACGAGCAGTACTTC. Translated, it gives CASSKEGIGSYEQYF.

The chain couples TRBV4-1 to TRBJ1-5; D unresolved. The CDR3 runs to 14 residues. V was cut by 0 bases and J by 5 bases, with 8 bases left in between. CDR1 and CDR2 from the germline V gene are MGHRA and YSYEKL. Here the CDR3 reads CASSQDRSYQPQHF. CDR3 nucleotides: TGCGCCAGCAGCCAAGATCGGTCCTATCAGCCCCAGCATTTT.

The CDR3 nucleotides are TGTGCCAGCAGCCTAGGCCGACGGACGGGATATAGGAATTCACCCCTCCACTTT. Its translation: CASSLGRRTGYRNSPLHF. V gene TRBV7-9 combines with J gene TRBJ1-6; D gene ambiguous. This CDR3 is 18 amino acids long. The V gene lost 5 bases and the J gene lost 7 bases, with 24 bases spanning the gap. Germline assignment: CDR1 SEHNR and CDR2 FQNEAQ (reference sequence). Based on the CDR3 plus reference TRBV7-9 and TRBJ1-6, the full variable domain is DTGVSQNPRHKITKRGQNVTFRCDPISEHNRLYWYRQTLGQGPEFLTYFQNEAQLEKSRLLSDRFSAERPKGSFSTLEIQRTEQGDSAMYLCASSLGRRTGYRNSPLHFGNGTRLTVT.